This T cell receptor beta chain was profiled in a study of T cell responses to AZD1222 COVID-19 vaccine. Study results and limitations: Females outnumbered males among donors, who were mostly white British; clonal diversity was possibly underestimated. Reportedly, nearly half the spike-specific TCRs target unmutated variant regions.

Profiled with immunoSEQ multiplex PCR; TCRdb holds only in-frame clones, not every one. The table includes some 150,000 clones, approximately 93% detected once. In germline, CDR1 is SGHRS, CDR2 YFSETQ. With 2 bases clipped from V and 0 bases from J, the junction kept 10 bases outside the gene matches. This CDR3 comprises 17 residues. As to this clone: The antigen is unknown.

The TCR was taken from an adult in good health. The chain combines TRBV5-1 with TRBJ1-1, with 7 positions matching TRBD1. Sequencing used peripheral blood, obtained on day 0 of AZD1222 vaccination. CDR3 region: CASSFRDRKYMNTEAFF. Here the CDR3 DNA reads TGCGCCAGCAGCTTTCGGGACAGAAAGTACATGAACACTGAAGCTTTCTTT.